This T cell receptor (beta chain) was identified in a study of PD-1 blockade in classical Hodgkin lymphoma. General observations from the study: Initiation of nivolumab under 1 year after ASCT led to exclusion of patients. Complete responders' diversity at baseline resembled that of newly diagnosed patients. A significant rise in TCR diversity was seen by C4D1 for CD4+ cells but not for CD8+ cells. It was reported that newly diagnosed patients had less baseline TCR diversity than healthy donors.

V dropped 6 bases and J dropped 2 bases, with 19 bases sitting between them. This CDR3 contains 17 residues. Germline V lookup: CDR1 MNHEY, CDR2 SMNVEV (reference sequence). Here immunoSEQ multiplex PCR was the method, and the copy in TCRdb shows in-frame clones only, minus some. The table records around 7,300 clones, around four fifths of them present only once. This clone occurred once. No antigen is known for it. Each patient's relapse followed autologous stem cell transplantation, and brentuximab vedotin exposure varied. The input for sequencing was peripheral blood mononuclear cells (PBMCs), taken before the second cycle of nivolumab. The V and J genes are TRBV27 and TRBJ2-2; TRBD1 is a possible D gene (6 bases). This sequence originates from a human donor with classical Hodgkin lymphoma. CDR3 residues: CASSPVGTYYNTGELFF. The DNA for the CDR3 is TGTGCCAGCAGCCCGGTCGGGACATACTATAACACCGGGGAGCTGTTTTTT.